The clone carrying this T cell receptor (beta chain) was observed once. This entry comes from a study of blood T cell repertoires in COVID-19. For the study at large: Both acute and convalescent COVID-19 samples were obtained from the United States, Italy and Spain. From T cells, B-cell-depleted T cells, or PBMCs came the material, which was cDNA or gDNA.

Authors' methods: The assay estimated nucleated cells by amplifying reference gene primers. TCRdb keeps only in-frame clones here, not all; method: immunoSEQ multiplex PCR. Clone size and V and J calls were adopted from that table, with D and trimming inferred from the DNA. This table has some 220,000 clones, about four fifths appearing once. Participant-reported clinical history was the basis for cohort assignment. The CDR3 is 14 amino acids. Germline lookup yields CDR1 MNHEY and CDR2 SVGAGI. V dropped 6 bases and J dropped 3; count of bases not matched to a gene: 4. The sequenced sample consisted of PBMCs or T cells enriched from blood (not recorded which). The sequence came from a woman aged 40 to 50 with acute COVID-19. The genes are TRBV6-5 and TRBJ1-5; 8 bases fit TRBD1. Written as DNA, the CDR3 is TGTGCCAGCAGCGCACAGGGGGACAATCAGCCCCAGCATTTT. This codes for CASSAQGDNQPQHF.